These 6 T cell receptor beta chains share one sample of origin, sequenced in a study of blood T cell repertoires in COVID-19. Only in-frame clones appear in the TCRdb table, and some are missing; sequencing was by immunoSEQ multiplex PCR. The sample contains fewer than 250,000 clones, about 83% of which appear only once. Material for sequencing was peripheral blood. The source is a man aged 50-60 years with active or convalescent COVID-19.

The V gene is TRBV6-6, the J gene TRBJ2-2; tentatively, D is TRBD1 (5 bases). Trimming stripped 8 bases from V and 6 bases from J, with 7 bases between. The V gene's germline CDR1 is MNHNY and CDR2 SVGAGI (reference sequence). The CDR3 sequence is 11 residues long. CDR3: CASFRAGELFF. The CDR3 DNA follows: TGTGCCAGCTTCAGGGCCGGGGAGCTGTTTTTT.

This chain links TRBV18 with TRBJ2-4; 7 bases align to TRBD1. The ends lost 5 bases at V and 1 base at J; junction bases unmatched: 11. CDR3 length equals 17 residues. CDR1 and CDR2 from the germline V gene are KGHSH and LQKENI. CDR3 protein: CASSSVPTGWAKNIQYF. Here the CDR3 DNA reads TGTGCCAGCTCATCCGTTCCGACAGGGTGGGCCAAAAACATTCAGTACTTC.

The chain recombines TRBV20-1 with TRBJ1-5, with D tentatively TRBD1 (5 bases). CDR3 length: 14 amino acids. Germline assignment: CDR1 DFQATT and CDR2 SNEGSKA (reference sequence). Deletions cut 3 bases from V and 4 bases from J, with 13 bases between. The CDR3 sequence: CSASGGAGNQPQHF. CDR3 bases: TGCAGTGCTAGTGGCGGGGCTGGAAATCAGCCCCAGCATTTT.

The rearrangement joins TRBV27 to TRBJ1-2, with D hard to call. The CDR3 has 13 amino acids. The germline gives CDR1 MNHEY, CDR2 SMNVEV (reference sequence). The V gene lost 3 bases and the J gene lost 4 bases, with 9 bases spanning the gap. The CDR3 loop is CASSLREGYGYTF. The CDR3 bases are TGTGCCAGCAGTTTGAGGGAAGGCTATGGCTACACCTTC.

The gene calls are TRBV7-2 and TRBJ2-7; the D gene is possibly TRBD2 (6 bases). Germline lookup yields CDR1 SGHTA and CDR2 FQGNSA. V gave up 1 base and J gave up 3 bases, with 10 bases separating them. CDR3 size: 14 residues. CDR3: CASSLGRGVYEQYF. Written as DNA, the CDR3 is TGTGCCAGCAGCTTAGGGCGGGGAGTCTACGAGCAGTACTTC.

The V and J genes are TRBV6-2 or TRBV6-3 and TRBJ1-1, with unresolved D. The CDR3 spans 14 residues. The V end lost 5 bases, the J end lost 6 bases, and 16 bases lay between the germline ends. In germline, CDR1 is MNHEY, CDR2 SVGEGT. The CDR3 sequence is CASSLAAPRAEAFF. CDR3 DNA: TGTGCCAGCAGTCTGGCGGCCCCCCGGGCTGAAGCTTTCTTT.